A single sample is the source of the 2 T cell receptor beta chains below, sequenced in a study of graft-versus-host responses after intestinal transplantation. For these receptors, no antigen is known. The repertoire was sequenced with immunoSEQ multiplex PCR; TCRdb's copy has only in-frame clones and lacks some. The sample carries approximately 93,000 clones, around 93% recorded once. This specimen consisted of unstimulated CD8+ T cells sorted from spleen or lymph node cells, obtained before transplant. The receptor set was obtained from a human donor who was the organ donor for an intestinal transplant.

The V gene is TRBV7-8, the J gene TRBJ2-3; 7 bases align to TRBD2. In germline, CDR1 is SGHVS, CDR2 FQNEAQ. The CDR3 is 21 amino acids. The junction had 20 bases not matched to a gene; V was cut back by 2 bases and J by 0 bases. CDR3 sequence: CASSLSFGVPSGTTSTDTQYF. The CDR3, as DNA: TGTGCCAGCAGCTTATCTTTCGGGGTACCCAGCGGGACCACTAGCACAGATACGCAGTATTTT. Using reference TRBV7-8 and TRBJ2-3 for the parts outside the CDR3, the full variable domain is GAGVSQSPRYKVAKRGQDVALRCDPISGHVSLFWYQQALGQGPEFLTYFQNEAQLDKSGLPSDRFFAERPEGSVSTLKIQRTQQEDSAVYLCASSLSFGVPSGTTSTDTQYFGPGTRLTVL.

This clone was found once. The chain carries TRBV27 and TRBJ2-1; D is uncertain. In germline, CDR1 is MNHEY, CDR2 SMNVEV (reference sequence). V shed 5 bases and J shed 4 bases, with 15 bases lying between them. The CDR3 is 15 residues long. CDR3 in amino acids: CASSPCQACYNEQFF. CDR3 DNA: TGTGCCAGCAGTCCCTGTCAGGCCTGTTACAATGAGCAGTTCTTC.